These 10 T cell receptor beta chains came from one sample sequenced in a study of cytomegalovirus exposure and HLA in healthy donors (dated by TCRdb to about 2017). The library relied on the immunoSEQ multiplex PCR assay. A mixture of 60 forward primers for TCR Vbeta segments and 13 reverse primers for TCR Jbeta segments was used in the multiplex PCR. Here the immuneACCESS table is served through TCRdb, limited to in-frame sequences with V and J called. Missing clones are a known gap in these copies; in checked studies unresolved V genes cover under half, and the rest lacks a known reason. The sample data list around 120,000 clones, and roughly 80% of these were observed just once. Together, the top ten hold 8% to 9% of the sample. What was sequenced was PBMCs. Receptors originate from a female donor in good health and CMV-seropositive.

The sample holds one count of this clone. The J gene is TRBJ2-1, the V gene TRBV6-5; D possibly corresponds to TRBD1 (5 bases). V gave up 5 bases and J gave up 8 bases, with 10 bases separating them. Germline CDR1 reads MNHEY; CDR2 reads SVGAGI. The CDR3 consists of 12 residues. The CDR3 nucleotides read TGTGCCAGCAGTCAGGGTATGCATGAGCAGTTCTTC. Translated: CASSQGMHEQFF.

The chain links TRBV7-9 to TRBJ2-1, with 14 bases lining up with TRBD2. The junction had 6 bases not matched to a gene; V was cut back by 10 bases and J by 7 bases. Germline-derived CDR1 and CDR2 are SEHNR and FQNEAQ (reference sequence). The CDR3 sequence is 14 residues long. CDR3 residues: CATPTSGGANEQFF. In DNA, the CDR3 is TGTGCCACCCCGACTAGCGGGGGGGCGAATGAGCAGTTCTTC.

The gene calls are TRBV10-1 and TRBJ2-2; 7 nucleotides line up with TRBD1. CDR3 length equals 14 residues. CDR1 is WNHNN, CDR2 SYGVQD, per germline (reference sequence). The junction had 6 bases not matched to a gene; V was cut back by 4 bases and J by 7 bases. Written as DNA, the CDR3 is TGCGCCAGCAGTGCTATTAGGGGGCTCGGGGAGCTGTTTTTT. Amino acids: CASSAIRGLGELFF.

V gene TRBV19 combines with J gene TRBJ2-6; 9 bases match TRBD1. CDR1 and CDR2 from the germline V gene are LNHDA and SQIVND (reference sequence). CDR3 length: 18 amino acids. V shed 5 bases, J shed 3 bases, and the junction held 11 bases outside the gene matches. This chain's CDR3 is CASSSRTGVGFGANVLTF. In nucleotides, the CDR3 is TGTGCCAGTAGTTCCCGGACAGGGGTGGGATTTGGGGCCAACGTCCTGACTTTC. The full variable domain, with the rest looked up from reference TRBV19 and TRBJ2-6, is DGGITQSPKYLFRKEGQNVTLSCEQNLNHDAMYWYRQDPGQGLRLIYYSQIVNDFQKGDIAEGYSVSREKKESFPLTVTSAQKNPTAFYLCASSSRTGVGFGANVLTFGAGSRLTVL.

The V and J genes are TRBV7-6 and TRBJ1-4; no firm D call. Trimming stripped 2 bases from V and 12 bases from J, with 16 bases between. The CDR3 consists of 14 residues. Germline V gives CDR1 SGHVS, CDR2 FNYEAQ. CDR3 sequence reads: CASSLFSSGNQLFF. The CDR3 coding sequence is TGTGCCAGCAGCTTATTCTCTTCCGGGAATCAACTGTTTTTT.

The chain joins TRBV6-1 to TRBJ2-3, with 12 positions matching TRBD2. This CDR3 is built from 14 residues. The junction had 6 bases not matched to a gene; V was cut back by 10 bases and J by 4 bases. Germline CDR1 is MNHNS and CDR2 is SASEGT. For the CDR3, the DNA is TGTGCCACCCTAGCGGGGGGGCAGGCAGATACGCAGTATTTT. Residues: CATLAGGQADTQYF.

The CDR3 DNA reads TGCGCCAGCAGTCGACAGGTCCAAGAGACCCAGTACTTC. Protein product: CASSRQVQETQYF. The J gene is TRBJ2-5, the V gene TRBV10-1; a weak D match, TRBD1 (6 bases). CDR1 is WNHNN and CDR2 is SYGVQD in the germline V gene (reference sequence). V gave up 5 bases and J gave up 1 base, with 8 bases separating them. The CDR3 length is 13 residues.

The chain couples TRBV6-5 to TRBJ2-2; 7 nucleotides align to TRBD2. Germline-derived CDR1 and CDR2 are MNHEY and SVGAGI. J gave up 1 base and V 0 bases, and 2 bases lay outside the gene matches. This CDR3 region has 16 residues. This CDR3 reads CASSYSSGGNTGELFF. CDR3 coding DNA: TGTGCCAGCAGTTACTCCTCGGGGGGGAACACCGGGGAGCTGTTTTTT.

This clone was recorded a few times. The chain recombines TRBV27 with TRBJ2-5, with 13 bases fitting TRBD2. The J segment lost 5 bases and the V segment lost 6 bases, leaving 6 bases of the junction unmatched. CDR1 and CDR2 from the germline V gene are MNHEY and SMNVEV (reference sequence). There are 15 residues in the CDR3. The CDR3 spells CASRSGLAGLETQYF. Here the CDR3 DNA reads TGTGCCAGCAGATCGGGACTAGCGGGGCTGGAGACCCAGTACTTC.

The chain has TRBV6-4 and TRBJ2-1, with TRBD2 as a possible D gene (6 bases). Trimming removed 6 bases from V and 0 bases from J, with 12 bases in between. The CDR3 is made up of 15 amino acids. The germline V gene encodes CDR1 MRHNA and CDR2 SNTAGT. This CDR3 reads CASSLTRDSYNEQFF. The CDR3, as DNA: TGTGCCAGCAGCCTGACTAGGGACTCCTACAATGAGCAGTTCTTC.